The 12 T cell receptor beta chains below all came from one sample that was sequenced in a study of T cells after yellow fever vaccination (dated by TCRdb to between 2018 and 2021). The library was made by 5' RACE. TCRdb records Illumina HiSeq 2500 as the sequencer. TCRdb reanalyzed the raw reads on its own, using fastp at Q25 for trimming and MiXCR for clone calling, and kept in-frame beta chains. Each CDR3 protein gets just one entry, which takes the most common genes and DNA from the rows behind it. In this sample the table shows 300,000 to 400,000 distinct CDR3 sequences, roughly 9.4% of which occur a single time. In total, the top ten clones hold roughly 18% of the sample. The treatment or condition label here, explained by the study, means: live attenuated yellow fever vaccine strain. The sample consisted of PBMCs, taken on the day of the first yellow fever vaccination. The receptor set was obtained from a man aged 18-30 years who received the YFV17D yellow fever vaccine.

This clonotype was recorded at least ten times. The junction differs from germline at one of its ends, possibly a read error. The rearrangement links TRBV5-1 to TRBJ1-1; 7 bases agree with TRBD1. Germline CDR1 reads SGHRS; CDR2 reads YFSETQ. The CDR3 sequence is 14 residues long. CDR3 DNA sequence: TGTGCCAGCAGCCTCGGACAGGTGAACACTGAAGCTTTCTTT. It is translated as CASSLGQVNTEAFF.

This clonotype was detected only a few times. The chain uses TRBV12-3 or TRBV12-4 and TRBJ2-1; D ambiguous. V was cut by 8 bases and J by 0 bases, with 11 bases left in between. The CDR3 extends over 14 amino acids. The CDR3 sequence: CASFWTRSYNEQFF. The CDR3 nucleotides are TGTGCCAGCTTCTGGACCCGCTCCTACAATGAGCAGTTCTTC.

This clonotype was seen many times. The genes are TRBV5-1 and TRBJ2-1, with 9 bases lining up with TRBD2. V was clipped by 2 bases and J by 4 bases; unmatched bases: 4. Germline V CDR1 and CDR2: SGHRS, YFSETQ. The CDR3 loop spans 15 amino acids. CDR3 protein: CASSFNSGGYNEQFF. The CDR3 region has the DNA TGCGCCAGCAGCTTTAATAGCGGGGGTTACAATGAGCAGTTCTTC.

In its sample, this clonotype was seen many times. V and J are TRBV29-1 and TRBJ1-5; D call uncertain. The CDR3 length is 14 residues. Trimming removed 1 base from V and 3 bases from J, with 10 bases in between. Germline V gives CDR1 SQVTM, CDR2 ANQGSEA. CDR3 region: CSVEGAGYNQPQHF. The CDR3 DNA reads TGCAGCGTTGAAGGTGCCGGGTACAATCAGCCCCAGCATTTT.

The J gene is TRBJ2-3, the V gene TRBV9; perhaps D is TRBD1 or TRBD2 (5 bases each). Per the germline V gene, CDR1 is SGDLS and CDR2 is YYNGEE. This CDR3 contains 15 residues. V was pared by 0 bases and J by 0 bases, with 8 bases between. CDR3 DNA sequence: TGTGCCAGCAGCGTAGGGGGGTCTAGCACAGATACGCAGTATTTT. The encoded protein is CASSVGGSSTDTQYF.

The CDR3 DNA reads TGTGCCAGTAGGGTAGCGGGGGGTAAGAATGAGCAGTTCTTC. This encodes CASRVAGGKNEQFF. The chain has TRBV19 and TRBJ2-1, with 10 bases aligning to TRBD2. The germline CDR1 and CDR2 sequences are LNHDA and SQIVND (reference sequence). The CDR3 has 14 residues. After removal of 6 bases from V and 7 bases from J, the junction contained 6 bases not matched to a gene.

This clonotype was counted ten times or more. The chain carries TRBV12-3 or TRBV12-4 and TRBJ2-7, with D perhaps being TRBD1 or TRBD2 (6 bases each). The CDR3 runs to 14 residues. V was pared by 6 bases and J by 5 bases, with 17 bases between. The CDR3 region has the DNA TGTGCCAGCAGCCGGGGGCCGACGTCTCACGAGCAGTACTTC. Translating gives CASSRGPTSHEQYF.

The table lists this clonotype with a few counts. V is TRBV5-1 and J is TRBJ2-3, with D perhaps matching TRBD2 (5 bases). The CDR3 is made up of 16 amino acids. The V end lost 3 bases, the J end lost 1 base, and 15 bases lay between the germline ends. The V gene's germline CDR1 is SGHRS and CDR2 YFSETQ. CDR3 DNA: TGCGCCAGCAGCTCCGGAGCGGACGGAGGCACAGATACGCAGTATTTT. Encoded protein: CASSSGADGGTDTQYF.

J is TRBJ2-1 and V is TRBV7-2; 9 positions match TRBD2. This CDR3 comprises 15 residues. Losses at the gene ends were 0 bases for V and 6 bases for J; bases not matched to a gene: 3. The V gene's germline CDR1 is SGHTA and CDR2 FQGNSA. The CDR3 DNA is TGTGCCAGCAGCTTAGCGCGGGGGGGTGGCAATGAGCAGTTCTTC. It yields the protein CASSLARGGGNEQFF. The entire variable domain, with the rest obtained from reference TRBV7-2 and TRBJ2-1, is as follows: GAGVSQSPSNKVTEKGKDVELRCDPISGHTALYWYRQSLGQGLEFLIYFQGNSAPDKSGLPSDRFSAERTGGSVSTLTIQRTQQEDSAVYLCASSLARGGGNEQFFGPGTRLTVL.

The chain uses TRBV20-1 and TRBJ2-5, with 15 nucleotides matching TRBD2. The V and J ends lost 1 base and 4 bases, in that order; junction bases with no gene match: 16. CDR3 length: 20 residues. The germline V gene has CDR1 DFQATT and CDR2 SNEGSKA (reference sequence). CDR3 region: CSARAPGLAGGQYAPETQYF. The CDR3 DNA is TGCAGTGCTAGAGCCCCGGGACTAGCGGGGGGACAATACGCCCCAGAGACCCAGTACTTC.

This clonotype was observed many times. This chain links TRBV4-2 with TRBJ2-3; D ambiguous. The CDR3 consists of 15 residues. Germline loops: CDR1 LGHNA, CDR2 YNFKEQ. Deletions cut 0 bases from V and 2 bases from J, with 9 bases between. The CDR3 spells CASSQEGTFTDTQYF. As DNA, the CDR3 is TGTGCCAGCAGCCAAGAGGGCACGTTCACAGATACGCAGTATTTT.

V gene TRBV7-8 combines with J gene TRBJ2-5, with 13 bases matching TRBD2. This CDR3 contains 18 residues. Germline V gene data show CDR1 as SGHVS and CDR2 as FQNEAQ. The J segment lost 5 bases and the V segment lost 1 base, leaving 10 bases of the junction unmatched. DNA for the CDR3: TGTGCCAGCAGCTTAGTACTAGCGGGGGGGCCGGGGGTTGAGACCCAGTACTTC. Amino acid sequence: CASSLVLAGGPGVETQYF.